This T cell receptor (beta chain) was retrieved from a study of OX40 agonist ivuxolimab in advanced cancers. Study observations and caveats: Among the lowest peripheral clonal expansion occurred in 0.1-3.0 mg/kg partial responders.

Clones were sequenced by immunoSEQ multiplex PCR, and TCRdb holds only the in-frame ones, with some missing. The sample has 80,000 to 100,000 clones; 90% to 95% are singletons. This clone appeared a single time. The antigen remains unidentified. The specimen was CD4+ or CD8+ T cells sorted from blood, collected in a trial of the OX40 agonist ivuxolimab. This TCR derives from an adult with an advanced solid tumor such as melanoma, head and neck, liver or kidney cancer.

CDR3 region: CASSIVHRPGETQYF. In DNA, the CDR3 is TGTGCCAGTAGTATAGTTCACCGGCCGGGGGAAACCCAGTACTTC. This rearrangement joins TRBV19 to TRBJ2-5, with D perhaps TRBD2 (6 bases). CDR3 length equals 15 residues. V dropped 1 base and J dropped 8 bases, with 17 bases sitting between them. The germline gives CDR1 LNHDA, CDR2 SQIVND (reference sequence).